Shown below are 25 T cell receptor beta chains from a single sample sequenced in a study of control samples from healthy donors and cancer patients. The table came from immunoSEQ multiplex PCR; TCRdb's copy has only in-frame clones and leaves some out. The data contain 200,000 to 250,000 clones, roughly 94% of them singletons. Sequencing was performed on blood. The receptors come from a man in his forties or fifties in good health.

The genes are TRBV29-1 and TRBJ1-4; D is undetermined. Trimming removed 0 bases at V and 7 bases at J, with 0 bases between. The CDR3 has 10 amino acids. Germline V gene sequence: CDR1 SQVTM, CDR2 ANQGSEA. The chain's CDR3 is CSVEDEKLFF. The CDR3 region has the DNA TGCAGCGTTGAAGATGAAAAACTGTTTTTT. The full variable domain, its missing parts supplied by reference TRBV29-1 and TRBJ1-4, is SAVISQKPSRDICQRGTSLTIQCQVDSQVTMMFWYRQQPGQSLTLIATANQGSEATYESGFVIDKFPISRPNLTFSTLTVSNMSPEDSSIYLCSVEDEKLFFGSGTQLSVL.

The V and J genes are TRBV12-5 and TRBJ2-3; 11 nucleotides agree with TRBD1. Trimming removed 6 bases from V and 1 base from J; junction bases left unmatched: 9. Looked up from germline, CDR1 is LGHNT and CDR2 is FRNRAP. The CDR3 runs to 17 residues. The CDR3 loop is CASGSGQGAGGTDTQYF. CDR3 sequence (DNA): TGTGCTAGTGGATCCGGACAGGGGGCAGGTGGCACAGATACGCAGTATTTT. The entire variable domain, with the rest obtained from reference TRBV12-5 and TRBJ2-3, is as follows: DARVTQTPRHKVTEMGQEVTMRCQPILGHNTVFWYRQTMMQGLELLAYFRNRAPLDDSGMPKDRFSAEMPDATLATLKIQPSEPRDSAVYFCASGSGQGAGGTDTQYFGPGTRLTVL.

The CDR3 protein is CASSPGGTEAFF. The CDR3 nucleotides read TGTGCCAGCTCCCCCGGGGGAACTGAAGCTTTCTTT. The chain is built from TRBV7-9 and TRBJ1-1, with D perhaps TRBD1 (5 bases). V lost 8 bases and J 5 bases, leaving 12 bases between the germline ends. The germline V gene encodes CDR1 SEHNR and CDR2 FQNEAQ (reference sequence). The CDR3 covers 12 residues.

The chain links TRBV24-1 to TRBJ1-5; TRBD1 matches at 10 bases. Losses at the gene ends were 0 bases for V and 7 bases for J; bases not matched to a gene: 8. The length of the CDR3 is 17 residues. CDR1 is KGHDR, CDR2 SFDVKD, per germline. In DNA form, the CDR3 reads TGTGCCACCAGTGATTTGAATGGACAGGGGGACGACCAGCCCCAGCATTTT. It translates to CATSDLNGQGDDQPQHF.

This chain links TRBV7-9 with TRBJ2-7, with TRBD1 identical over 8 bases. This CDR3 has 15 amino acids. Germline V lookup: CDR1 SEHNR, CDR2 FQNEAQ (reference sequence). J was trimmed by 0 bases and V by 3 bases; bases with no gene match: 4. In DNA, the CDR3 is TGTGCCAGCAGCTTTGGGACAGGACCCTCCTACGAGCAGTACGTC. Protein: CASSFGTGPSYEQYV.

The chain carries TRBV7-9 and TRBJ1-5; no clear D. In germline, CDR1 is SEHNR, CDR2 FQNEAQ (reference sequence). The CDR3 has 14 residues. The V gene lost 4 bases and the J gene lost 0 bases, with 7 bases spanning the gap. Written as DNA, the CDR3 is TGTGCCAGCAGCTCTGCGGGTAGCAATCAGCCCCAGCATTTT. Amino acid sequence: CASSSAGSNQPQHF. The full variable domain, in which reference TRBV7-9 and TRBJ1-5 provide the parts outside the CDR3, is DTGVSQNPRHKITKRGQNVTFRCDPISEHNRLYWYRQTLGQGPEFLTYFQNEAQLEKSRLLSDRFSAERPKGSFSTLEIQRTEQGDSAMYLCASSSAGSNQPQHFGDGTRLSIL.

This chain uses TRBV7-9 with TRBJ1-5; D is possibly TRBD1 (6 bases). This CDR3 is 16 amino acids long. Between the trimmed V and J ends, which lost 4 bases and 5 bases, there was a span of 18 bases. Germline CDR1 is SEHNR and CDR2 is FQNEAQ (reference sequence). The CDR3 DNA reads as TGTGCCAGCAGCTCGGGATCTAAGGGGGGCTATCAGCCCCAGCATTTT. Translating it yields CASSSGSKGGYQPQHF.

This clone was counted once. This rearrangement joins TRBV7-9 to TRBJ1-1; TRBD1 matches 9 bases. The trim removed 4 bases at V and 6 bases at J, leaving 6 bases unmatched. Looked up from germline, CDR1 is SEHNR and CDR2 is FQNEAQ (reference sequence). The CDR3 extends over 14 amino acids. The CDR3 loop is CASSSGTGFPEAFF. Here the CDR3 DNA reads TGTGCCAGCAGCTCCGGGACAGGGTTCCCTGAAGCTTTCTTT.

The V and J genes are TRBV5-4 and TRBJ2-4, with D maybe TRBD1 (5 bases). Germline CDR1 SGHNT, CDR2 YYREEE (reference sequence). With 0 bases removed from V and 2 bases from J, the gap between germline ends came to 9 bases. This CDR3 spans 15 amino acids. The CDR3 bases are TGTGCCAGCAGCTTGGGGGGCCTAACCAAAAACATTCAGTACTTC. It yields the protein CASSLGGLTKNIQYF.

The genes are TRBV11-2 and TRBJ2-1; tentatively, D is TRBD2 (7 bases). The CDR3 spans 15 residues. Trimming removed 0 bases from V and 7 bases from J, with 13 bases in between. CDR1 and CDR2 (germline): SGHAT, FQNNGV. The CDR3 coding sequence is TGTGCCAGCAGCTTAGATCCCGGGGGGACAAATGAGCAGTTCTTC. Residues: CASSLDPGGTNEQFF.

This chain connects TRBV7-2 to TRBJ2-1, with 10 bases fitting TRBD1. The V gene end was trimmed by 5 bases and the J gene end by 2 bases; junction bases not matched to a gene: 3. From germline, CDR1 is SGHTA and CDR2 FQGNSA. This CDR3 comprises 15 residues. The CDR3 nucleotides are TGTGCCAGCAGCATGACAGGGGGCACCTACAATGAGCAGTTCTTC. Translation: CASSMTGGTYNEQFF. The whole variable domain, remainder taken from reference TRBV7-2 and TRBJ2-1, is GAGVSQSPSNKVTEKGKDVELRCDPISGHTALYWYRQSLGQGLEFLIYFQGNSAPDKSGLPSDRFSAERTGGSVSTLTIQRTQQEDSAVYLCASSMTGGTYNEQFFGPGTRLTVL.

The chain uses TRBV5-4 and TRBJ2-7, with TRBD2 as a possible D gene (5 bases). Germline loops: CDR1 SGHNT, CDR2 YYREEE (reference sequence). V was cut by 0 bases and J by 6 bases, with 16 bases left in between. The CDR3 has 15 amino acids. CDR3 sequence reads: CASSLGRGLTSEQYF. The CDR3 nucleotides read TGTGCCAGCAGCTTGGGGAGAGGGTTGACCTCCGAGCAGTACTTC.

V is TRBV15 and J is TRBJ2-2; 9 bases fit TRBD1. The CDR3 covers 16 residues. In germline, CDR1 is LNHNV, CDR2 YYDKDF (reference sequence). V lost 3 bases to trimming and J lost 8 bases; unmatched junction nucleotides: 10. CDR3 in amino acids: CATSRKGQGGAGELFF. CDR3 in DNA: TGTGCCACCAGCAGGAAGGGACAGGGTGGTGCGGGGGAGCTGTTTTTT. Looking up the rest from reference TRBV15 and TRBJ2-2 gives the full variable domain: DAMVIQNPRYQVTQFGKPVTLSCSQTLNHNVMYWYQQKSSQAPKLLFHYYDKDFNNEADTPDNFQSRRPNTSFCFLDIRSPGLGDTAMYLCATSRKGQGGAGELFFGEGSRLTVL.

The gene calls are TRBV14 and TRBJ1-1; perhaps TRBD1 as D (5 bases). V was trimmed by 4 bases and J by 0 bases, leaving 6 bases between them. Germline assignment: CDR1 SGHDN and CDR2 FVKESK. This CDR3 spans 13 amino acids. CDR3 nucleotides: TGTGCCAGCAGCCGGGGCCTGAACACTGAAGCTTTCTTT. It codes for CASSRGLNTEAFF.

CDR3 amino acids: CASSLRGTGQGRNIQYF. The CDR3 DNA is TGTGCCAGCAGCTTAAGGGGTACCGGACAGGGGAGAAACATTCAGTACTTC. The genes are TRBV7-7 and TRBJ2-4; the match to TRBD1 covers 9 bases. The length of the CDR3 is 17 residues. Germline V gene data show CDR1 as SSHAT and CDR2 as FNYEAQ (reference sequence). J gave up 6 bases and V 2 bases, and 11 bases lay outside the gene matches.

The chain uses TRBV6-5 and TRBJ2-5, with 9 bases aligning to TRBD2. CDR3 length: 16 residues. Per germline, CDR1 MNHEY and CDR2 SVGAGI. Germline trimming cut 2 bases from V and 2 bases from J; bases unmatched to any gene: 6. The CDR3 DNA reads as TGTGCCAGCAGTTACACAAGCGGGGGGACACAAGAGACCCAGTACTTC. Protein product: CASSYTSGGTQETQYF.

The V call is TRBV2, the J call TRBJ2-7; D is unresolved. Germline lookup yields CDR1 SNHLY and CDR2 FYNNEI. V was cut by 5 bases and J by 7 bases, with 12 bases left in between. The CDR3 is 12 residues long. CDR3 region: CASSLLIGEQYF. The CDR3 bases are TGTGCCAGCAGTCTCCTAATCGGAGAGCAGTACTTC.

This clone was seen just once. The chain is built from TRBV27 and TRBJ1-4, with 7 bases fitting TRBD1. Germline values: CDR1 MNHEY, CDR2 SMNVEV (reference sequence). V shed 5 bases, J shed 7 bases, and the junction held 7 bases outside the gene matches. The CDR3 is 14 amino acids. The CDR3 sequence is CASSTIRDSEKLFF. In DNA form, the CDR3 reads TGTGCCAGCAGTACCATCCGGGACAGTGAAAAACTGTTTTTT.

The genes are TRBV2 and TRBJ1-1; D is perhaps TRBD1 (6 bases). The CDR3 extends over 11 amino acids. Germline-derived CDR1 and CDR2 are SNHLY and FYNNEI. V gave up 11 bases and J gave up 6 bases, with 13 bases separating them. CDR3 residues: CAWGGAAEAFF. The DNA for the CDR3 is TGTGCCTGGGGGGGGGCCGCTGAAGCTTTCTTT.

The chain joins TRBV7-8 to TRBJ1-2; a possible D gene is TRBD1 (5 bases). Trimming took 0 bases from V and 8 from J, leaving 19 bases between them. Germline assignment: CDR1 SGHVS and CDR2 FQNEAQ. The CDR3 runs to 16 residues. The CDR3 reads CASSLAPSGQGGGYTF. As DNA, the CDR3 is TGTGCCAGCAGCTTAGCACCATCAGGGCAGGGAGGCGGCTACACCTTC.

This chain uses TRBV3-1 (or the pseudogene TRBV3-2) with TRBJ1-2; D call uncertain. The CDR3 totals 11 residues. Trimming pared 3 bases from V and 6 bases from J, leaving 5 bases between. CDR1 LGHDT and CDR2 YNNKEL come from the germline V gene (reference sequence). CDR3 amino acids: CASSHPDGYTF. In nucleotides, the CDR3 is TGTGCCAGCAGCCATCCAGATGGCTACACCTTC.

The genes are TRBV9 and TRBJ2-7; 7 bases line up with TRBD2. Germline-derived CDR1 and CDR2 are SGDLS and YYNGEE. The CDR3 length is 15 residues. J lost 6 bases, V lost 0 bases, and 9 bases had no gene match. CDR3 loop: CASSVAPGRGSEQYF. DNA of the CDR3: TGTGCCAGCAGCGTAGCGCCTGGGAGGGGTAGCGAGCAGTACTTC.

CDR3 sequence reads: CAWSGTGLQETQYF. The CDR3 DNA reads as TGTGCCTGGAGTGGGACAGGCCTTCAAGAGACCCAGTACTTC. The chain couples TRBV30 to TRBJ2-5; 7 bases match TRBD1. The CDR3 totals 14 residues. Germline V CDR1 and CDR2: GTSNPN, SVGIG (reference sequence). With 1 base clipped from V and 2 bases from J, the junction kept 4 bases outside the gene matches.

This chain joins TRBV4-3 and TRBJ1-2, with unresolved D. This CDR3 is built from 13 residues. The germline V gene encodes CDR1 LGHNA and CDR2 YSLEER. Trimming took 0 bases from V and 7 from J, leaving 9 bases between them. The CDR3 nucleotides are TGCGCCAGCAGCCAAGATGACCTTGGTGGCTACACCTTC. Residues: CASSQDDLGGYTF.

This chain connects TRBV6-2 or TRBV6-3 to TRBJ2-7; the D gene is possibly TRBD1 (5 bases). Trimming took off 5 bases at V and 0 bases at J, with 17 bases between the two ends. Germline V gives CDR1 MNHEY, CDR2 SVGEGT. This CDR3 spans 16 amino acids. The CDR3 sequence is CASSPTTALLSYEQYV. In DNA, the CDR3 is TGTGCCAGCAGTCCAACGACAGCTCTCCTCTCCTACGAGCAGTACGTC.